This entry lists 21 T cell receptor beta chains sequenced from one sample in a study of OX40 agonist ivuxolimab in advanced cancers. Clones were sequenced by immunoSEQ multiplex PCR, and TCRdb holds only the in-frame ones, with some missing. The sample records 25,000 to 35,000 clones, approximately 88% being singletons. Source: CD4+ or CD8+ T cells sorted from blood, taken in a trial of the OX40 agonist ivuxolimab. The receptors come from an adult with an advanced solid tumor such as melanoma, head and neck, liver or kidney cancer.

This clone came up once. This chain connects TRBV15 to TRBJ2-7, with D hard to call. V gave up 5 bases and J gave up 3 bases, with 11 bases separating them. The CDR3 contains 13 residues. Germline V CDR1 and CDR2: LNHNV, YYDKDF (reference sequence). This CDR3 is CATSETLGYEQYF. The DNA of the CDR3 is TGTGCCACCAGCGAGACATTGGGCTACGAGCAGTACTTC. Full variable domain (remainder filled in from reference TRBV15 and TRBJ2-7): DAMVIQNPRYQVTQFGKPVTLSCSQTLNHNVMYWYQQKSSQAPKLLFHYYDKDFNNEADTPDNFQSRRPNTSFCFLDIRSPGLGDTAMYLCATSETLGYEQYFGPGTRLTVT.

The chain has TRBV6-4 and TRBJ2-7, with TRBD1 matching over 10 bases. The CDR3 loop spans 15 amino acids. V shed 5 bases and J 1 base; nucleotides not matched to a gene: 5. CDR1 and CDR2 from the germline V gene are MRHNA and SNTAGT. The CDR3 bases are TGTGCCAGCAGTCCGACAGGGGGCCTATCCTACGAGCAGTACTTC. It encodes CASSPTGGLSYEQYF.

CDR3 nucleotide sequence: TGTGCCAGCAGTTTAGGAGGGACAGCCTACGAGCAGTACTTC. Its protein product is CASSLGGTAYEQYF. The chain uses TRBV27 and TRBJ2-7, with D perhaps matching TRBD1 (7 bases). The CDR3 totals 14 residues. V was clipped by 2 bases and J by 2 bases, with 10 bases between them. Germline assignment: CDR1 MNHEY and CDR2 SMNVEV (reference sequence).

This clone appeared a few times. This sequence joins TRBV9 and TRBJ1-1; TRBD1 is a possible D gene (6 bases). The CDR3 extends over 14 amino acids. In germline, CDR1 is SGDLS, CDR2 YYNGEE. V lost 3 bases and J lost 2, with 11 bases in between. Written as DNA, the CDR3 is TGTGCCAGCAGCGCCAGGGGAGGAAACACTGAAGCTTTCTTT. Translating it yields CASSARGGNTEAFF.

This clone has just one count. The chain combines TRBV27 with TRBJ2-1, with a possible D match to TRBD1 (5 bases). CDR1 and CDR2 (germline): MNHEY, SMNVEV (reference sequence). The V end lost 2 bases, the J end lost 3 bases, and 5 bases lay between the germline ends. This CDR3 has 13 amino acids. DNA of the CDR3: TGTGCCAGCAGTTTACAGGGCTACAATGAGCAGTTCTTC. Translated: CASSLQGYNEQFF.

This rearrangement joins TRBV7-8 to TRBJ2-3; 7 bases agree with TRBD2. The germline V gene encodes CDR1 SGHVS and CDR2 FQNEAQ. After removal of 3 bases from V and 11 bases from J, the junction contained 23 bases not matched to a gene. The CDR3 length is 18 residues. The chain's CDR3 is CASSLDPVIAGDLGGQYF. The CDR3 DNA reads TGTGCCAGCAGCTTGGATCCCGTAATCGCGGGAGACCTTGGTGGGCAGTATTTT.

The chain has TRBV9 and TRBJ2-7; D gene unclear. CDR1 is SGDLS and CDR2 is YYNGEE in the germline V gene. The CDR3 totals 12 residues. The V gene lost 4 bases and the J gene lost 1 base, with 6 bases spanning the gap. CDR3 sequence: CASSSGSYEQYF. CDR3 DNA sequence: TGTGCCAGCAGCTCAGGATCCTACGAGCAGTACTTC. The whole variable domain, filled in from reference TRBV9 and TRBJ2-7, reads DSGVTQTPKHLITATGQRVTLRCSPRSGDLSVYWYQQSLDQGLQFLIQYYNGEERAKGNILERFSAQQFPDLHSELNLSSLELGDSALYFCASSSGSYEQYFGPGTRLTVT.

The chain has TRBV29-1 and TRBJ2-7; no firm D call. The CDR3 loop spans 13 amino acids. Germline CDR1 is SQVTM and CDR2 is ANQGSEA. V was pared by 5 bases and J by 3 bases, with 14 bases between. Here the CDR3 reads CSVKHVFDYEQYF. The CDR3 coding sequence is TGCAGCGTTAAACATGTATTTGACTACGAGCAGTACTTC.

In DNA form, the CDR3 reads TGTGCCACCAGCAGCGCGGACAGAAGCTCGGAAGAGACCCAGTACTTC. Translation gives CATSSADRSSEETQYF. The chain employs TRBV15 and TRBJ2-5; D is perhaps TRBD1 (6 bases). This CDR3 is 16 amino acids long. V dropped 3 bases and J dropped 3 bases, with 17 bases sitting between them. Germline V gives CDR1 LNHNV, CDR2 YYDKDF (reference sequence).

The chain is built from TRBV5-5 and TRBJ2-5; D might be TRBD1 or TRBD2, each matching 5 bases. Trimming removed 4 bases at V and 0 bases at J, with 16 bases between. The CDR3 sequence is 16 residues long. Looked up from germline, CDR1 is SGHKS and CDR2 is YYEKEE (reference sequence). In DNA form, the CDR3 reads TGTGCCAGCAGCAAGTCTGGGGGAGTGTACCAAGAGACCCAGTACTTC. This encodes CASSKSGGVYQETQYF.

V gene TRBV5-1 combines with J gene TRBJ2-4; 10 bases line up with TRBD1. The germline V gene has CDR1 SGHRS and CDR2 YFSETQ. J gave up 1 base and V 0 bases, and 4 bases lay outside the gene matches. This CDR3 has 17 amino acids. The DNA for the CDR3 is TGCGCCAGCAGCTTGGCCTTGGGACAGGGGGCCAAAAACATTCAGTACTTC. As protein: CASSLALGQGAKNIQYF. The full variable domain, its missing parts supplied by reference TRBV5-1 and TRBJ2-4, is KAGVTQTPRYLIKTRGQQVTLSCSPISGHRSVSWYQQTPGQGLQFLFEYFSETQRNKGNFPGRFSGRQFSNSRSEMNVSTLELGDSALYLCASSLALGQGAKNIQYFGAGTRLSVL.

The chain carries TRBV7-9 and TRBJ2-6, with D perhaps TRBD1 or TRBD2 (5 bases each). CDR1 is SEHNR, CDR2 FQNEAQ, per germline (reference sequence). Trimming removed 4 bases at V and 2 bases at J, with 15 bases between. The CDR3 runs 17 residues. The CDR3 protein is CASSYTGTLPGANVLTF. In nucleotides, the CDR3 is TGTGCCAGCAGCTACACCGGGACCCTTCCTGGGGCCAACGTCCTGACTTTC.

CDR3 in amino acids: CASSLVHPGTSGRYEQYF. Here the CDR3 DNA reads TGTGCCAGCAGCTTAGTCCACCCCGGGACTAGCGGGCGTTACGAGCAGTACTTC. This chain connects TRBV11-2 to TRBJ2-7; TRBD2 matches 12 bases. Germline V CDR1 and CDR2: SGHAT, FQNNGV. The V and J ends lost 1 base and 4 bases, in that order; junction bases with no gene match: 11. CDR3 size: 18 residues.

The chain has TRBV19 and TRBJ2-7; tentative D call: TRBD1 (5 bases). Trimming removed 2 bases at V and 6 bases at J, with 17 bases between. The CDR3 spans 15 residues. CDR1 is LNHDA and CDR2 is SQIVND in the germline V gene (reference sequence). The CDR3 coding sequence is TGTGCCAGTAGTATAAGTCCTGGGGCGCAAGGCGAGCAGTACTTC. Translation: CASSISPGAQGEQYF.

CDR3 sequence (DNA): TGTGCCAGCAGTGCCCGAGCGGGGGGGAGCGATACGCAGTATTTT. This codes for CASSARAGGSDTQYF. The chain recombines TRBV6-1 with TRBJ2-3; 10 positions agree with TRBD2. Trimming removed 4 bases from V and 6 bases from J; junction bases left unmatched: 7. The germline V gene has CDR1 MNHNS and CDR2 SASEGT. The CDR3 contains 15 residues.

The chain is built from TRBV10-1 and TRBJ1-5, with D perhaps matching TRBD1 (5 bases). V gave up 1 base and J gave up 12 bases, with 7 bases separating them. The V gene's germline CDR1 is WNHNN and CDR2 SYGVQD (reference sequence). The CDR3 is 11 residues long. The CDR3 nucleotides read TGCGCCAGCAGTGAGTTTGGGGGCCAGCATTTT. Encoded protein: CASSEFGGQHF.

The rearrangement links TRBV19 to TRBJ1-5, with D possibly matching TRBD1 (6 bases). V was clipped by 2 bases and J by 3 bases, with 14 bases between them. This CDR3 is built from 16 residues. Looked up from germline, CDR1 is LNHDA and CDR2 is SQIVND (reference sequence). CDR3 bases: TGTGCCAGTAGTATACTCCGGGAGGGGGTCAATCAGCCCCAGCATTTT. Its protein product is CASSILREGVNQPQHF.

The chain carries TRBV27 and TRBJ1-6; D unclear. The germline V gene has CDR1 MNHEY and CDR2 SMNVEV (reference sequence). The CDR3 totals 15 residues. Trimming took off 1 base at V and 10 bases at J, with 14 bases between the two ends. The CDR3, as DNA: TGTGCCAGCAGTTTATTGGTGGGCGTAGGGTCACCCCTCCACTTT. It encodes CASSLLVGVGSPLHF.

This rearrangement joins TRBV7-9 to TRBJ2-7; TRBD1 agrees at 9 bases. With V trimmed by 5 bases and J by 3 bases, 11 bases remained unmatched. Germline CDR1 and CDR2: SEHNR and FQNEAQ (reference sequence). The CDR3 is 16 residues long. CDR3 protein: CASSQTGTGTYYEQYF. CDR3 sequence (DNA): TGTGCCAGCAGCCAAACCGGGACAGGGACCTACTACGAGCAGTACTTC.

The rearrangement uses TRBV5-1 and TRBJ1-4; 9 bases map to TRBD1. Looked up from germline, CDR1 is SGHRS and CDR2 is YFSETQ. CDR3 length: 16 residues. The junction had 0 bases not matched to a gene; V was cut back by 0 bases and J by 0 bases. DNA for the CDR3: TGCGCCAGCAGCTTGGGGGACAGGGCAACTAATGAAAAACTGTTTTTT. Residues: CASSLGDRATNEKLFF. The full variable domain, completed using reference TRBV5-1 and TRBJ1-4, is KAGVTQTPRYLIKTRGQQVTLSCSPISGHRSVSWYQQTPGQGLQFLFEYFSETQRNKGNFPGRFSGRQFSNSRSEMNVSTLELGDSALYLCASSLGDRATNEKLFFGSGTQLSVL.

The CDR3 sequence: CASSPGRITDTQYF. The CDR3 DNA reads TGTGCCAGCAGCCCTGGACGGATCACAGATACGCAGTATTTT. The rearrangement links TRBV5-6 to TRBJ2-3; D uncertain. V was pared by 4 bases and J by 2 bases, with 11 bases between. The CDR3 is made up of 14 amino acids. Germline CDR1 SGHDT, CDR2 YYEEEE. Together with reference TRBV5-6 and TRBJ2-3, the CDR3 gives the full variable domain: DAGVTQSPTHLIKTRGQQVTLRCSPKSGHDTVSWYQQALGQGPQFIFQYYEEEERQRGNFPDRFSGHQFPNYSSELNVNALLLGDSALYLCASSPGRITDTQYFGPGTRLTVL.